This T cell receptor (beta chain) comes out of a study of cytomegalovirus exposure and HLA in healthy donors. Study conclusions and caveats: In an earlier analysis, most TCR beta V segments were productive about 87% or about 30% of the time. In presence/absence analyses, roughly uniform sequencing depth across donors was assumed.

Each of the donors was a healthy bone marrow donor. On this clone: The target antigen is unknown.

V shed 5 bases and J shed 2 bases, with 15 bases lying between them. Germline CDR1 is SEHNR and CDR2 is FQNEAQ (reference sequence). The CDR3 length is 15 residues. The PCR had 60 Vbeta and 13 Jbeta primers. Measured with immunoSEQ multiplex PCR; TCRdb has only the in-frame clones, and not every one. The sample is made up of about 130,000 clones, and the top ten hold 1.5% to 2% of it. The source is a man aged 18 to 35 in good health and CMV-seronegative. The genes are TRBV7-9 and TRBJ1-1, with no clear D. Sequenced: PBMCs. The chain's CDR3 is CASSPTWGANTEAFF. The DNA for the CDR3 is TGTGCCAGCAGCCCGACCTGGGGAGCCAACACTGAAGCTTTCTTT.